These 27 T cell receptor beta chains were all obtained from the same sample, sequenced in a study of T cells in tumors after PD-1 blockade. Profiling relied on immunoSEQ multiplex PCR, and the TCRdb table lists in-frame clones only, not all of them. Here the sample spans about 3,800 clones, 62% being singletons. Material: tumor tissue, obtained after anti-PD-1 treatment. Receptor source: a human donor with cutaneous squamous cell carcinoma.

CDR3 nucleotides: TGCGCCAGCAGCCGTACTAGCGGGGGGGCCTACGAGCAGTACTTC. It encodes CASSRTSGGAYEQYF. The chain joins TRBV5-1 to TRBJ2-7; 13 bases match TRBD2. Germline lookup yields CDR1 SGHRS and CDR2 YFSETQ. This CDR3 region has 15 residues. Trimming cost V 4 bases and J 2 bases; bases outside gene matches: 3.

This clone was detected once. The chain employs TRBV9 and TRBJ2-1; 10 bases agree with TRBD2. Germline V CDR1 and CDR2: SGDLS, YYNGEE. With 0 bases clipped from V and 9 bases from J, the junction kept 6 bases outside the gene matches. The CDR3 has 15 residues. CDR3 DNA: TGTGCCAGCAGCGTAGGTAGCGGGGGGTCGGTTGAGCAGTTCTTC. As protein: CASSVGSGGSVEQFF. Full variable domain (rest looked up from reference TRBV9 and TRBJ2-1): DSGVTQTPKHLITATGQRVTLRCSPRSGDLSVYWYQQSLDQGLQFLIQYYNGEERAKGNILERFSAQQFPDLHSELNLSSLELGDSALYFCASSVGSGGSVEQFFGPGTRLTVL.

The chain has TRBV19 and TRBJ2-3, with TRBD2 as a possible D gene (5 bases). Germline V gene sequence: CDR1 LNHDA, CDR2 SQIVND (reference sequence). The CDR3 sequence is 15 residues long. The V end lost 5 bases, the J end lost 1 base, and 13 bases lay between the germline ends. DNA for the CDR3: TGTGCCAGTAGTTCAGAGGACTTACGCACAGATACGCAGTATTTT. Its translation: CASSSEDLRTDTQYF.

V gene TRBV24-1 combines with J gene TRBJ2-5, with D possibly TRBD1 on 6 matching bases. V shed 4 bases and J shed 1 base, with 6 bases lying between them. This CDR3 spans 13 amino acids. The germline CDR1 and CDR2 sequences are KGHDR and SFDVKD. In nucleotides, the CDR3 is TGTGCCACCAGTGAGGGGGCCCAAGAGACCCAGTACTTC. This gives the protein CATSEGAQETQYF.

By share of the sample, this clone is medium-sized (0.01 to 0.1%). The gene calls are TRBV3-1 (or the pseudogene TRBV3-2) and TRBJ2-5; 7 positions agree with TRBD2. J was trimmed by 3 bases and V by 7 bases; bases with no gene match: 17. This CDR3 spans 17 amino acids. Germline CDR1 is LGHDT and CDR2 is YNNKEL (reference sequence). CDR3 loop: CASNRPSGGGEEETQYF. The CDR3 region has the DNA TGTGCCAGCAACCGACCTAGTGGCGGGGGAGAAGAAGAGACCCAGTACTTC.

The V gene is TRBV6-5, the J gene TRBJ2-3; 13 positions agree with TRBD2. The CDR3 contains 14 residues. The ends lost 10 bases at V and 6 bases at J; junction bases unmatched: 7. In germline, CDR1 is MNHEY, CDR2 SVGAGI. CDR3 sequence (DNA): TGTGCCACAACTAGCGGGGGGGCCGGGGATACGCAGTATTTT. It specifies CATTSGGAGDTQYF.

This sequence joins TRBV5-4 and TRBJ2-2; D not certain. Germline assignment: CDR1 SGHNT and CDR2 YYREEE (reference sequence). Trimming left V 0 bases short and J 2 bases short, with 8 bases between. This CDR3 is 15 amino acids long. CDR3 nucleotides: TGTGCCAGCAGCTTGGAGTTCCTTAACACCGGGGAGCTGTTTTTT. Translating gives CASSLEFLNTGELFF. The full variable domain, completed using reference TRBV5-4 and TRBJ2-2, is ETGVTQSPTHLIKTRGQQVTLRCSSQSGHNTVSWYQQALGQGPQFIFQYYREEENGRGNFPPRFSGLQFPNYSSELNVNALELDDSALYLCASSLEFLNTGELFFGEGSRLTVL.

The genes are TRBV2 and TRBJ2-7, with no clear D. V shed 3 bases and J shed 2 bases, with 11 bases lying between them. This CDR3 region has 14 residues. The V gene's germline CDR1 is SNHLY and CDR2 FYNNEI. Written as DNA, the CDR3 is TGTGCCAGCAGTGATCTCATAGGAACCTACGAGCAGTACTTC. This encodes CASSDLIGTYEQYF.

A few counts support this clone. This chain connects TRBV12-5 to TRBJ1-4, with D unclear. The CDR3 totals 14 residues. With 5 bases removed from V and 6 bases from J, the gap between germline ends came to 13 bases. Germline V gives CDR1 LGHNT, CDR2 FRNRAP. CDR3 DNA sequence: TGTGCTAGTGGTCCCGACATGGGTGATGAAAAACTGTTTTTT. This encodes CASGPDMGDEKLFF.

Sample share makes this clone medium-sized. The chain employs TRBV28 and TRBJ1-2, with a possible D match to TRBD1 (5 bases). The germline V and J ends were trimmed by 1 base and 8 bases, with 11 bases remaining between them. Germline loops: CDR1 MDHEN, CDR2 SYDVKM. This CDR3 comprises 13 residues. This chain's CDR3 is CASSLSRANGYTF. DNA of the CDR3: TGTGCCAGCAGTTTATCCAGGGCCAACGGCTACACCTTC.

V usage is TRBV9 and J usage is TRBJ1-2; D not certain. CDR1 is SGDLS, CDR2 YYNGEE, per germline. CDR3 length equals 14 residues. V gave up 0 bases and J gave up 2 bases, with 8 bases separating them. The CDR3 region has the DNA TGTGCCAGCAGCGTAGCTGGAGGAAACTATGGCTACACCTTC. Protein sequence: CASSVAGGNYGYTF.

The chain uses TRBV6-2 or TRBV6-3 and TRBJ1-4; 11 nucleotides match TRBD1. CDR3 length: 15 residues. Germline trimming cut 5 bases from V and 7 bases from J; bases unmatched to any gene: 6. Germline values: CDR1 MNHEY, CDR2 SVGEGT. The CDR3 sequence: CASSPTGTGGEKLFF. The DNA of the CDR3 is TGTGCCAGCAGTCCGACCGGGACAGGGGGTGAAAAACTGTTTTTT.

The chain combines TRBV5-4 with TRBJ1-1; tentative D call: TRBD1 (5 bases). Germline V CDR1 and CDR2: SGHNT, YYREEE (reference sequence). Trimming took 0 bases from V and 5 from J, leaving 11 bases between them. The CDR3 has 14 residues. Here the CDR3 DNA reads TGTGCCAGCAGCTTGGGCGGGGGGTTGACTGAAGCTTTCTTT. As protein: CASSLGGGLTEAFF.

The genes are TRBV6-6 and TRBJ2-7; D is perhaps TRBD2 (6 bases). This CDR3 comprises 14 residues. V dropped 4 bases and J dropped 2 bases, with 12 bases sitting between them. Germline V gene lookup returns CDR1 MNHNY and CDR2 SVGAGI (reference sequence). Here the CDR3 reads CASSSRAGPYEQYF. CDR3 bases: TGTGCCAGCAGTTCCCGCGCGGGGCCCTACGAGCAGTACTTC.

This clone was recorded a few times. V and J are TRBV7-8 and TRBJ2-1; the D is unclear. This CDR3 has 17 amino acids. V was shortened by 2 bases and J by 1 base, with 15 bases between the two germline ends. The germline CDR1 and CDR2 sequences are SGHVS and FQNEAQ. The CDR3 coding sequence is TGTGCCAGCAGCTTATATCGGACGTTGGAGTCCTACAATGAGCAGTTCTTC. Translated, it gives CASSLYRTLESYNEQFF.

The chain links TRBV28 to TRBJ1-5; 8 bases are shared with TRBD1. The CDR3 is made up of 15 amino acids. The J segment lost 7 bases and the V segment lost 6 bases, leaving 11 bases of the junction unmatched. CDR1 and CDR2 from the germline V gene are MDHEN and SYDVKM. CDR3 in DNA: TGTGCCAGCAGCCCCAACCCCAGGGGGCACCAGCCCCAGCATTTT. This codes for CASSPNPRGHQPQHF.

This clone was recorded a few times. V gene TRBV10-3 combines with J gene TRBJ2-7; maybe TRBD2 (7 bases). This CDR3 comprises 16 residues. Germline V gene sequence: CDR1 ENHRY, CDR2 SYGVKD. V gave up 6 bases and J gave up 0 bases, with 18 bases separating them. The CDR3 bases are TGTGCCATCAGCACTACCACGGGGGGCCTCTCCTACGAGCAGTACTTC. Translated: CAISTTTGGLSYEQYF.

V and J are TRBV12-3 or TRBV12-4 and TRBJ2-7, with D perhaps TRBD1 (5 bases). The CDR3 contains 12 residues. The V gene lost 6 bases and the J gene lost 3 bases, with 9 bases spanning the gap. As DNA, the CDR3 is TGTGCCAGCAGCTCTGACAGCTACGAGCAGTACTTC. As protein: CASSSDSYEQYF.

The chain uses TRBV9 and TRBJ2-3, with 11 bases that match TRBD1. CDR1 SGDLS and CDR2 YYNGEE come from the germline V gene. V was pared by 0 bases and J by 5 bases, with 5 bases of the junction left unmatched. The CDR3 length is 16 residues. The CDR3 sequence is CASSVASGQGGDTQYF. The CDR3 nucleotides are TGTGCCAGCAGCGTAGCTTCGGGACAGGGGGGAGATACGCAGTATTTT.

The rearrangement links TRBV11-2 to TRBJ2-7; 10 bases map to TRBD1. There are 18 residues in the CDR3. V dropped 0 bases and J dropped 2; count of bases not matched to a gene: 10. CDR1 and CDR2 (germline): SGHAT, FQNNGV. The CDR3 loop is CASSLDIRTGGRTYEQYF. As DNA, the CDR3 is TGTGCCAGCAGCTTAGATATCAGGACAGGGGGGAGAACCTACGAGCAGTACTTC.

This clone occurred a few times. The V and J genes are TRBV7-8 and TRBJ1-1, with D tentatively TRBD1 (6 bases). CDR1 SGHVS and CDR2 FQNEAQ come from the germline V gene. The CDR3 loop spans 14 amino acids. V gave up 1 base and J gave up 4 bases, with 10 bases separating them. The CDR3 DNA follows: TGTGCCAGCAGCTTAGAAGCAGGGGCCACTGAAGCTTTCTTT. It encodes CASSLEAGATEAFF. Based on the CDR3 plus reference TRBV7-8 and TRBJ1-1, the full variable domain is GAGVSQSPRYKVAKRGQDVALRCDPISGHVSLFWYQQALGQGPEFLTYFQNEAQLDKSGLPSDRFFAERPEGSVSTLKIQRTQQEDSAVYLCASSLEAGATEAFFGQGTRLTVV.

The chain links TRBV12-3 or TRBV12-4 to TRBJ1-2; D uncertain. The CDR3 spans 12 residues. The V and J ends lost 3 bases and 8 bases respectively, with 10 bases between them. The CDR3, as DNA: TGTGCCAGCAGTTTGGGGTTTGAGGGCTACACCTTC. Residues: CASSLGFEGYTF.

V and J are TRBV10-1 and TRBJ1-1; no definite D call. There are 13 residues in the CDR3. Trimming shortened V by 6 bases and J by 0 bases, and 8 bases separated the two germline ends. Germline V gives CDR1 WNHNN, CDR2 SYGVQD (reference sequence). The CDR3: CASSPDMNTEAFF. The DNA for the CDR3 is TGCGCCAGCAGCCCCGACATGAACACTGAAGCTTTCTTT.

V usage is TRBV11-2 and J usage is TRBJ2-3; 8 bases agree with TRBD1. Germline assignment: CDR1 SGHAT and CDR2 FQNNGV. The V segment lost 2 bases and the J segment 0 bases; nucleotides outside the gene matches: 10. The CDR3 runs 18 residues. CDR3 amino acids: CASSLRRMTGVSTDTQYF. The CDR3 DNA reads TGTGCCAGCAGCTTACGGAGAATGACAGGGGTCAGCACAGATACGCAGTATTTT.

The chain is built from TRBV5-1 and TRBJ2-3; unclear D gene. Germline lookup yields CDR1 SGHRS and CDR2 YFSETQ. The CDR3 runs to 16 residues. V was pared by 1 base and J by 1 base, with 13 bases between. The CDR3 DNA reads TGCGCCAGCAGCTTGTTGCCAGCGCCGGGCACAGATACGCAGTATTTT. The encoded protein is CASSLLPAPGTDTQYF. Using reference TRBV5-1 and TRBJ2-3 for the parts outside the CDR3, the full variable domain is KAGVTQTPRYLIKTRGQQVTLSCSPISGHRSVSWYQQTPGQGLQFLFEYFSETQRNKGNFPGRFSGRQFSNSRSEMNVSTLELGDSALYLCASSLLPAPGTDTQYFGPGTRLTVL.

The CDR3 sequence: CASSMGIQGDEQYF. DNA of the CDR3: TGTGCCAGCAGCATGGGGATACAGGGTGACGAGCAGTACTTC. The gene calls are TRBV5-4 and TRBJ2-7; a possible D gene is TRBD1 (6 bases). This CDR3 contains 14 residues. Trimming took off 4 bases at V and 5 bases at J, with 16 bases between the two ends. Germline V CDR1 and CDR2: SGHNT, YYREEE (reference sequence).

This clone was counted a few times. This chain links TRBV19 with TRBJ1-5, with 7 nucleotides matching TRBD1. The ends lost 5 bases at V and 4 bases at J; junction bases unmatched: 11. This CDR3 spans 16 amino acids. The germline gives CDR1 LNHDA, CDR2 SQIVND (reference sequence). The CDR3 loop reads CASSPPVRGLNQPQHF. For the CDR3, the DNA is TGTGCCAGTAGTCCACCCGTAAGGGGGCTGAATCAGCCCCAGCATTTT.